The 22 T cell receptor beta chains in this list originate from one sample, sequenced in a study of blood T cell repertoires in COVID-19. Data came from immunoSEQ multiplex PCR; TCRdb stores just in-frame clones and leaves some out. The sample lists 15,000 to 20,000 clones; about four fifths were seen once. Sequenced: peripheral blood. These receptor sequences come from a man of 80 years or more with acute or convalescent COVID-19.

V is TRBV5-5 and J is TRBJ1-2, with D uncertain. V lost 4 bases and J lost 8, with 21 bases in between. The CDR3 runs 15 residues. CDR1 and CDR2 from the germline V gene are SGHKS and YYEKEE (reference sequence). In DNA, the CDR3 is TGTGCCAGCAGCACCCCGACGGTCGGGGTGGGAGGCTACACCTTC. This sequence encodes CASSTPTVGVGGYTF.

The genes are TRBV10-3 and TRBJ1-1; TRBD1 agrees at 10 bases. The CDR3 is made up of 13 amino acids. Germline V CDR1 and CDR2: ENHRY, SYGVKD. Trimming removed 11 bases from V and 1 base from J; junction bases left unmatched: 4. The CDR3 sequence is CAVRQGANTEAFF. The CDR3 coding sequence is TGTGCCGTAAGACAGGGGGCGAACACTGAAGCTTTCTTT.

CDR3 residues: CASSLSPGQGASEQFF. CDR3 DNA: TGTGCCAGCAGTTTATCGCCGGGACAGGGGGCAAGTGAGCAGTTCTTC. The genes are TRBV27 and TRBJ2-1, with 12 bases fitting TRBD1. Germline CDR1 is MNHEY and CDR2 is SMNVEV (reference sequence). V shed 0 bases and J 9 bases; nucleotides not matched to a gene: 6. This CDR3 spans 16 amino acids.

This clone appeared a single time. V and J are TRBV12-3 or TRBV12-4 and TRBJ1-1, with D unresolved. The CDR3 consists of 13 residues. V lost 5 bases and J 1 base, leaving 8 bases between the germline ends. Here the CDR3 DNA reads TGTGCCAGCAGTACATACAAGAACACTGAAGCTTTCTTT. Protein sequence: CASSTYKNTEAFF.

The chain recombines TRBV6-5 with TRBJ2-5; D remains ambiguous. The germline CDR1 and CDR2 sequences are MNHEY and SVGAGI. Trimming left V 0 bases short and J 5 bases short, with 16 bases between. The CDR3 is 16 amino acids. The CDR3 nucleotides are TGTGCCAGCAGTTACTCGTCATCACTGGGCGTGGAGACCCAGTACTTC. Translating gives CASSYSSSLGVETQYF.

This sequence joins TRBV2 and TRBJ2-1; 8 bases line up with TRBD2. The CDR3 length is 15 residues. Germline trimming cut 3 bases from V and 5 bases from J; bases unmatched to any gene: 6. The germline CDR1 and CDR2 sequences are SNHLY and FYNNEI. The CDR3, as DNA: TGTGCCAGCAGTGATGCGGGGGGATGGAACAATGAGCAGTTCTTC. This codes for CASSDAGGWNNEQFF.

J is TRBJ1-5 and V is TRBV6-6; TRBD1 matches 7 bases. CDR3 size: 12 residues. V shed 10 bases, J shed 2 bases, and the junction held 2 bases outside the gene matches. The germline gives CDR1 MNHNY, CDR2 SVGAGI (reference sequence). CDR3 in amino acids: CATGQGNQPQHF. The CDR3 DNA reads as TGTGCCACAGGACAGGGCAATCAGCCCCAGCATTTT.

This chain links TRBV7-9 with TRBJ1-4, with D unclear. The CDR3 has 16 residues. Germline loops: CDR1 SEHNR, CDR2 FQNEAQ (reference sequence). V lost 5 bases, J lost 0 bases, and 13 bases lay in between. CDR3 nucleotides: TGTGCCAGCAGCGTCGGAGGGTTTTCAACTAATGAAAAACTGTTTTTT. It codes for CASSVGGFSTNEKLFF.

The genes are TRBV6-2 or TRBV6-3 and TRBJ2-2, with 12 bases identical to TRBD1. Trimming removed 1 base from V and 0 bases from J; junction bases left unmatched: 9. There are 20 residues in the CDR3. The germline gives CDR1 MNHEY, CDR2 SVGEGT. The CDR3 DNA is TGTGCCAGCAGTTACTATAAACCGGGACAGGGGGCCCCGAACACCGGGGAGCTGTTTTTT. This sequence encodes CASSYYKPGQGAPNTGELFF.

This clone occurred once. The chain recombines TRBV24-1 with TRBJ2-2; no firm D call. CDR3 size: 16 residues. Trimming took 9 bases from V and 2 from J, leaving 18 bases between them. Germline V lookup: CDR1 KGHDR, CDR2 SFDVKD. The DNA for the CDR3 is TGTGCCACCTCCATCGGTTCCTTAAGAAACACCGGGGAGCTGTTTTTT. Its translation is CATSIGSLRNTGELFF.

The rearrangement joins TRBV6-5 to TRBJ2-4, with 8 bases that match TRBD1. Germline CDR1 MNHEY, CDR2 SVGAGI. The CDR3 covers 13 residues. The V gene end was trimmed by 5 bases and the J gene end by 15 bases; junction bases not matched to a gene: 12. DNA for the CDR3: TGTGCCAGCAGTCCGGACAGGGCTGGACGGTTGTACTTC. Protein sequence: CASSPDRAGRLYF.

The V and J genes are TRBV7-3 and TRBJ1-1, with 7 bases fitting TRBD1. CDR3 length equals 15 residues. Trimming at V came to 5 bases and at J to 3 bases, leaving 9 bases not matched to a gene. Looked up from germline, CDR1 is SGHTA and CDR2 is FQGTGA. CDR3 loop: CASSETGARDTEAFF. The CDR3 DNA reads TGTGCCAGCAGCGAAACAGGGGCTAGGGACACTGAAGCTTTCTTT.

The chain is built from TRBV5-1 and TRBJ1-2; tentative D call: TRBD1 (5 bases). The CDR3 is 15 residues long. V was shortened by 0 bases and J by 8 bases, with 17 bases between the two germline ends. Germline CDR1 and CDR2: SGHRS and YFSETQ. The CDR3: CASSLARGNAGGYTF. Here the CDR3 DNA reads TGCGCCAGCAGCTTGGCCCGGGGGAACGCTGGAGGCTACACCTTC.

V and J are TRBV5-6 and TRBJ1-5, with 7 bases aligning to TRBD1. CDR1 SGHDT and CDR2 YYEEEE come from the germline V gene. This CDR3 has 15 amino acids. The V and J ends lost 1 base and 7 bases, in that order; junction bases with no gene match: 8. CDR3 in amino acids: CASSLLGGFGQPQHF. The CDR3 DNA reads TGTGCCAGCAGCTTGCTAGGGGGCTTTGGGCAGCCCCAGCATTTT. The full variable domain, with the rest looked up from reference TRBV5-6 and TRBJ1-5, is DAGVTQSPTHLIKTRGQQVTLRCSPKSGHDTVSWYQQALGQGPQFIFQYYEEEERQRGNFPDRFSGHQFPNYSSELNVNALLLGDSALYLCASSLLGGFGQPQHFGDGTRLSIL.

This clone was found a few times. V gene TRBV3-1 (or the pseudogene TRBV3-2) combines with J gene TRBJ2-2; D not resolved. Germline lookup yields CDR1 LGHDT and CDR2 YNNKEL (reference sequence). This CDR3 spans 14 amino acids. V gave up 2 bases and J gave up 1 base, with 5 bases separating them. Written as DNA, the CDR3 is TGTGCCAGCAGCCAATCTATGAACACCGGGGAGCTGTTTTTT. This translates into CASSQSMNTGELFF.

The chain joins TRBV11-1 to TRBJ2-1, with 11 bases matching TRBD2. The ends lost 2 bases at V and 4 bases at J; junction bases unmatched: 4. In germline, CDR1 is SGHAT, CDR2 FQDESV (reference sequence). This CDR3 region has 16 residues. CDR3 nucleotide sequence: TGTGCCAGCAGCTTACGGGCTAGCGGGGGGTACAATGAGCAGTTCTTC. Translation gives CASSLRASGGYNEQFF.

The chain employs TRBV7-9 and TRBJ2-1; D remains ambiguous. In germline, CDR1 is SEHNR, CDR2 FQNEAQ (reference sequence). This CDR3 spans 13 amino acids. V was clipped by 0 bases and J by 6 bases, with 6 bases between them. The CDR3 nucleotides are TGTGCCAGCAGCTTAGCATGGAGCAATGAGCAGTTCTTC. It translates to CASSLAWSNEQFF. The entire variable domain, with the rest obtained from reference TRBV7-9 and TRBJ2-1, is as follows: DTGVSQNPRHKITKRGQNVTFRCDPISEHNRLYWYRQTLGQGPEFLTYFQNEAQLEKSRLLSDRFSAERPKGSFSTLEIQRTEQGDSAMYLCASSLAWSNEQFFGPGTRLTVL.

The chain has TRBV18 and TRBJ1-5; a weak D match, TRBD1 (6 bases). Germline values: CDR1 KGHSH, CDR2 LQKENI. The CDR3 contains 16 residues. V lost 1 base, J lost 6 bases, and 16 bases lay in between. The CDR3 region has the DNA TGTGCCAGCTCACCACGTGCAGGGGACGGGGTTCAGCCCCAGCATTTT. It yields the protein CASSPRAGDGVQPQHF.

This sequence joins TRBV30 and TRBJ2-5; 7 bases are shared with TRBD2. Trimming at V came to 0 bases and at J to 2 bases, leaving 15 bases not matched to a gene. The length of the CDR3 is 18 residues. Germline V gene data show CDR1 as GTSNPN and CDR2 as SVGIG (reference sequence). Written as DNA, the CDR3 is TGTGCCTGGAGTGTAGGCTGGGGGACTACGAAACTTCAAGAGACCCAGTACTTC. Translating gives CAWSVGWGTTKLQETQYF.

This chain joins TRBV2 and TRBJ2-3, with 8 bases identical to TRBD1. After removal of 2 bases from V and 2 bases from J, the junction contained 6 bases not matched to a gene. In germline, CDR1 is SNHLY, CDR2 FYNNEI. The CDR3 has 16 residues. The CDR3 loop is CASSESGTGPTDTQYF. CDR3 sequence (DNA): TGTGCCAGCAGTGAAAGTGGGACAGGTCCCACAGATACGCAGTATTTT.

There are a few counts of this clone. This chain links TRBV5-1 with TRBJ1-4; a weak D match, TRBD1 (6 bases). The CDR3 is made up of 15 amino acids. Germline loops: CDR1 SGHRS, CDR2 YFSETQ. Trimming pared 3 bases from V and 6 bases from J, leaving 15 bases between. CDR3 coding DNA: TGCGCCAGCAGCTCCTCAAGGCCAGGGGATGAAAAACTGTTTTTT. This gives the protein CASSSSRPGDEKLFF.

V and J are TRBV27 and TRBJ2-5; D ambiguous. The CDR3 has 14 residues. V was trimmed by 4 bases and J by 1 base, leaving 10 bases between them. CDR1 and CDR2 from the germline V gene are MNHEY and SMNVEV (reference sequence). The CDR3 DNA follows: TGTGCCAGCAGTTCCTCCGGGTTCCAAGAGACCCAGTACTTC. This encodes CASSSSGFQETQYF.